This TCR beta chain was identified in a study of CD8+ T cells in alopecia areata. Study-wide context: The study gave treated patients oral tofacitinib at 5 to 10 mg twice daily. Overall study findings and caveats: Mice showed clearer TCR sharing than patients did, a gap that was possibly HLA-related.

Both CD4+ and CD8+ T cells were separated by sorting PBMCs. CDR3 length: 15 residues. The germline V gene has CDR1 GTSNPN and CDR2 SVGIG (reference sequence). V shed 4 bases, J shed 4 bases, and the junction held 12 bases outside the gene matches. In the case of this clone: Antigen unknown.

As the sequencing template, cDNA was produced by extracting RNA and reverse transcribing it. The data were produced by immunoSEQ multiplex PCR, yet TCRdb's version contains in-frame clones alone and is incomplete. Among over 100,000 clones listed, 45% to 50% were seen once. The gene calls are TRBV30 and TRBJ1-2, with TRBD1 matching over 7 bases. The sample was CD8+ T cells sorted from blood, taken at week 0. The origin of this receptor is a human donor with alopecia areata. The CDR3 sequence is CAWTWDSRAAYGYTF. The CDR3 nucleotides read TGTGCCTGGACCTGGGACAGCCGCGCGGCCTATGGCTACACCTTC.